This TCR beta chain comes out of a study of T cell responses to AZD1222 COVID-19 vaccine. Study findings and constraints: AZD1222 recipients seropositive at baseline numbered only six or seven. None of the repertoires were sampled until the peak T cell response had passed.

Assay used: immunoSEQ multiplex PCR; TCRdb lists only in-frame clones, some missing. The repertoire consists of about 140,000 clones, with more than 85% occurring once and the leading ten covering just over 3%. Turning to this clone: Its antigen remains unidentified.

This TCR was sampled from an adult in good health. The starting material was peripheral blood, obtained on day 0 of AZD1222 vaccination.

CDR3 sequence reads: CARPGDRGRSYGYTF. The CDR3 DNA follows: TGCGCCAGACCGGGGGACAGGGGACGGTCTTATGGCTACACCTTC. The chain combines TRBV4-1 with TRBJ1-2; 10 bases fit TRBD1. From germline, CDR1 is MGHRA and CDR2 YSYEKL. Trimming at V came to 9 bases and at J to 5 bases, leaving 12 bases not matched to a gene. This CDR3 comprises 15 residues.